This entry describes one T cell receptor beta chain. Its target is unknown. The sample is drawn from a study of post-analysis software for immune sequencing data. Study-level information: Clinical courses comprised relapsing-remitting, secondary progressive and progressive-relapsing multiple sclerosis.

Broader study findings: Among multiple sclerosis patients, normalized Chao1 diversity was significantly below that of controls. Samples from one preparation batch, clustered by F measure, grouped strongly together.

Carried by the TCR beta cDNA libraries were unique molecular identifiers. The authors obtained roughly 550,000 cDNA molecules from approximately 0.91 to 9.4 million T cells. One entry per CDR3 protein, called by TCRdb with MiXCR from the PCR reads. Of 550,000 to 700,000 distinct CDR3 sequences in the sample, 44% were seen once. Sequenced: blood. The receptor's source is a girl aged 5 to 17 with multiple sclerosis.

The CDR3 sequence: CASSFRPSQETQYF. The CDR3 region has the DNA TGCGCCAGCAGCTTTCGTCCCTCTCAAGAGACCCAGTACTTC. The chain joins TRBV5-1 to TRBJ2-5, with unresolved D. Germline CDR1 SGHRS, CDR2 YFSETQ. This CDR3 has 14 residues. The germline V and J ends were trimmed by 2 bases and 2 bases, with 10 bases remaining between them.